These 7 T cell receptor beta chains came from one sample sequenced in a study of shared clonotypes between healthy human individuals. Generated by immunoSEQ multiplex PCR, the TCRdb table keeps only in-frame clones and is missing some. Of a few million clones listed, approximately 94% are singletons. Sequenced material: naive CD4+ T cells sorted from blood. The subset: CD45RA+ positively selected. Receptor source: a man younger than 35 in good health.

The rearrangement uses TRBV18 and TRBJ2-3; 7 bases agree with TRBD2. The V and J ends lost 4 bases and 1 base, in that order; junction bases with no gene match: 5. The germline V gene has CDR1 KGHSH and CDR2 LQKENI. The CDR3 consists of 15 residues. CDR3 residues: CASSRRAGRTDTQYF. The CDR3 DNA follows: TGTGCCAGCTCACGTAGAGCGGGGCGCACAGATACGCAGTATTTT.

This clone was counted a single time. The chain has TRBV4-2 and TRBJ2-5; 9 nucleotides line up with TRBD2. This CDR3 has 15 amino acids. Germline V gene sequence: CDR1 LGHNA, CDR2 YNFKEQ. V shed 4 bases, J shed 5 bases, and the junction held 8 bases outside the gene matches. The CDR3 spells CASSRSGGPEETQYF. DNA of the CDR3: TGTGCCAGCAGCCGGAGCGGGGGGCCTGAGGAGACCCAGTACTTC.

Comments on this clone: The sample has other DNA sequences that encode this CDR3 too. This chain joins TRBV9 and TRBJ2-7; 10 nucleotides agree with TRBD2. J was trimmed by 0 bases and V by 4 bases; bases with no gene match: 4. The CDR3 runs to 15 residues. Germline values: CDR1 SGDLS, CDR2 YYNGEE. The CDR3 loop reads CASSLTSGASYEQYF. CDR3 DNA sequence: TGTGCCAGCAGCCTCACTAGCGGGGCCTCCTACGAGCAGTACTTC.

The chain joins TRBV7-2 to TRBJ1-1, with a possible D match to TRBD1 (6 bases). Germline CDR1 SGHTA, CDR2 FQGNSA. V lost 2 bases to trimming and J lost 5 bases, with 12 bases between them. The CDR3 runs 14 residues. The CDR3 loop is CASSLWDTLTEAFF. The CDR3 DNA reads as TGTGCCAGCAGCTTATGGGACACCCTTACTGAAGCTTTCTTT.

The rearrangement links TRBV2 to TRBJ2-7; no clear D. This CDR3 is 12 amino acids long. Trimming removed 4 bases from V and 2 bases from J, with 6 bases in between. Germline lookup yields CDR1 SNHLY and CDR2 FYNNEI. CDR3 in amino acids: CASSVTPYEQYF. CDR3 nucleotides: TGTGCCAGCAGTGTAACACCCTACGAGCAGTACTTC.

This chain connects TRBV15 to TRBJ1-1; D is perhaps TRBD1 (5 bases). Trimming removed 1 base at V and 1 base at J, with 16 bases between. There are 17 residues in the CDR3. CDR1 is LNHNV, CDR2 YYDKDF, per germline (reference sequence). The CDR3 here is CATSRGGGGRGNTEAFF. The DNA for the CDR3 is TGTGCCACCAGCAGAGGGGGCGGGGGAAGAGGGAACACTGAAGCTTTCTTT.

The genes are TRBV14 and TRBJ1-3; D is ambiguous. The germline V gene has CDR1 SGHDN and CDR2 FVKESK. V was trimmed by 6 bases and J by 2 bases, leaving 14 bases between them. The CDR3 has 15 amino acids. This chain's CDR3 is CASRTSGSAGNTIYF. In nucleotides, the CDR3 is TGTGCCAGCAGGACTTCTGGCAGCGCTGGAAACACCATATATTTT.